A selection of T cell receptor beta chains follows, all from one sample in a study of shared clonotypes between healthy human individuals. TCRdb's copy holds only in-frame clones and misses some; the assay was immunoSEQ multiplex PCR. The sample has under 550,000 clones; less than 96% are singletons. Source material: naive CD4+ T cells sorted from blood. The origin of the receptors is a woman in her twenties or thirties in good health. Each CDR3 is given with its conserved first and last residue. D genes are given only for firm matches. Clone size is not always given. Where it is, it says once, few, many or a class for expanded clones.

>-|TRBJ2-7|TRBD2|TRBV5-4
TGTGCCAGCAGCCCTAGCGGGGCGGGGTCCTACGAGCAGTACTTC
CASSPSGAGSYEQYF
>-|TRBJ2-2|-|TRBV2
TGTGCCAGCAACCGGGGAGACAAGAACACCGGGGAGCTGTTTTTT
CASNRGDKNTGELFF
>-|TRBJ2-3|-|TRBV5-1
TGCGCCAGCAGCTTCTGGGCGATGCCAGATACGCAGTATTTT
CASSFWAMPDTQYF
>-|TRBJ1-1|-|TRBV10-3
TGTGCCATCAGAGCAGGGGAATATACTGAAGCTTTCTTT
CAIRAGEYTEAFF
>-|TRBJ1-2|-|TRBV5-4
TGTGCCAGCAGCTTGGACAGGGCCTATGGCTACACCTTC
CASSLDRAYGYTF
>once|TRBJ1-2|TRBD1|TRBV5-1
TGCGCCAGCAGCCAGGACAGGGGAGGTGGCTACACCTTC
CASSQDRGGGYTF
>-|TRBJ1-2|-|TRBV28
TGTGCCAGCAGTTTACAGGGGAGCTATGGCTACACCTTC
CASSLQGSYGYTF
>once|TRBJ1-2|TRBD1|TRBV30
TGTGCCTGGGGGAGGGACAGAGCAACTAACTATGGCTACACCTTC
CAWGRDRATNYGYTF
>-|TRBJ2-4|-|TRBV5-4
TGTGCCAGCAGCTCATTTGGCAAGATTCACTTC
CASSSFGKIHF
>-|TRBJ2-7|-|TRBV27
TGTGCCAGCAGGGGTCTTAGTTCCTACGAGCAGTACTTC
CASRGLSSYEQYF
>-|TRBJ2-3|-|TRBV28
TGTGCCAGCAGGGGGGGCACAGATACGCAGTATTTT
CASRGGTDTQYF
>-|TRBJ1-2|-|TRBV11-2
TGTGCCAGCAGCTTTGACAGGACCTACTATGGCTACACCTTC
CASSFDRTYYGYTF
>-|TRBJ2-2|-|TRBV25-1
TGTGCCAGCAGTGATCCCGGGAGACACCGCACCGGGGAGCTGTTTTTT
CASSDPGRHRTGELFF
>-|TRBJ2-3|TRBD2|TRBV19
TGTGCCAGTAGTATAGGGACTAGCGGGAGTGCAGATACGCAGTATTTT
CASSIGTSGSADTQYF
>-|TRBJ1-3|-|TRBV7-9
TGTGCCAGCAGCTTGGGACGGCGCTCTGGAAACACCATATATTTT
CASSLGRRSGNTIYF
>once|TRBJ2-3|-|TRBV11-3
TGTGCCAGCAGCTTAGGGCAGGATATCCGCCGAGATACGCAGTATTTT
CASSLGQDIRRDTQYF
>-|TRBJ2-2|TRBD1|TRBV6-5
TGTGCCAGCAGGACAGGGGGCACCGGGGAGCTGTTTTTT
CASRTGGTGELFF
>once|TRBJ1-5|-|TRBV7-2
TGTGCCAGCAGCTATATACGGGACCCCATCTCTCGCTTT
CASSYIRDPISRF
>-|TRBJ1-3|-|TRBV28
TGTGCCAGCTGCGCCGGGACCCCAGGAAACACCATATATTTT
CASCAGTPGNTIYF
>-|TRBJ1-1|-|TRBV2
TGTGCCAGGTCACCGTTACAGGGCCCTGAAGCTTTCTTT
CARSPLQGPEAFF
>-|TRBJ2-2|-|TRBV19
TGTGCCAGCCGAGTGGTAGGGACCGGGGAGCTGTTTTTT
CASRVVGTGELFF
>-|TRBJ2-3|-|TRBV19
TGTGCCAGTAGTATTGGCCAGGCGGCAGATACGCAGTATTTT
CASSIGQAADTQYF
>-|TRBJ1-4|-|TRBV5-8
TGTGCCAGCAGCCCAACCGGGACAAAGCTCGGGGAAAAACTGTTTTTT
CASSPTGTKLGEKLFF
>-|TRBJ1-4|TRBD1|TRBV28
TGTGCCAGCAGTCAGGGGGGGGCAACTAATGAAAAACTGTTTTTT
CASSQGGATNEKLFF
>-|TRBJ1-3|-|TRBV23-1
TGCGCCAGCAGTCAATCTGTAGGAGTTGGAAACACCATATATTTT
CASSQSVGVGNTIYF
>-|TRBJ2-7|TRBD2|TRBV7-2
TGTGCCAGCAGCCAAAAACTAGCGACCGCCTACGAGCAGTACTTC
CASSQKLATAYEQYF
>-|TRBJ1-2|TRBD1|TRBV28
TGTGCCAGCAGTTCGGGACAGGGGGCCTATGGCTACACCTTC
CASSSGQGAYGYTF
>-|TRBJ1-5|TRBD1|TRBV5-8
TGTGCCAGCAGCCCGGACAGGGGACACAATCAGCCCCAGCATTTT
CASSPDRGHNQPQHF
>once|TRBJ2-1|-|TRBV25-1
TGTGCCAGCAGGGAGACAGCCACGAATGAGCAGTTCTTC
CASRETATNEQFF
>-|TRBJ1-1|-|TRBV14
TGTGCCAGCAGCCAAGATTGGGGTCCCCCGCCTGAAGCTTTCTTT
CASSQDWGPPPEAFF
>-|TRBJ2-3|-|TRBV28
TGTGCCAGCAGTTTATCACAGGGTTCAGATACGCAGTATTTT
CASSLSQGSDTQYF
>-|TRBJ2-7|TRBD2|TRBV7-9
TGTGCCAGCAGCCCGACTAGCGGAAACTACGAGCAGTACTTC
CASSPTSGNYEQYF
>-|TRBJ2-1|-|TRBV5-1
TGCGCCAGCAGCTTGACGGAGGTCTCCTACAATGAGCAGTTCTTC
CASSLTEVSYNEQFF
>-|TRBJ1-4|-|TRBV7-3
TGTGCCAGCAGCTTAACCTCAGGGACGGAACTGTTTTTT
CASSLTSGTELFF
>-|TRBJ1-5|-|TRBV6-1
TGTGCCAGCAGTTCGGACTGGAGTGGTCAGCCCCAGCATTTT
CASSSDWSGQPQHF
>-|TRBJ1-1|TRBD1|TRBV5-6
TGTGCCAGCAGCCTAATCTCGACAGGGGTCACTGAAGCTTTCTTT
CASSLISTGVTEAFF
>-|TRBJ1-1|-|TRBV18
TGTGCCAGCTCACCTGCCCGACAAGTGAGGTTGACTGAAGCTTTCTTT
CASSPARQVRLTEAFF
>-|TRBJ1-6|-|TRBV12-1
TGTGCCAGCAAAGGACACTGTGGATCACCCCTCCACTTT
CASKGHCGSPLHF
>-|TRBJ2-1|TRBD1|TRBV28
TGTGCCAGCAGCGACCGACAGGGAAGAAATGAGCAGTTCTTC
CASSDRQGRNEQFF
>-|TRBJ2-5|-|TRBV30
TGTGCCTGGAGTGTAGGGAGCGCGGGAGAGACCCAGTACTTC
CAWSVGSAGETQYF
>few|TRBJ2-7|-|TRBV10-1
TGCGCCAGCAGTGAGTCGTGGGGGACCTACGAGCAGTACTTC
CASSESWGTYEQYF
>-|TRBJ1-4|TRBD1|TRBV18
TGTGCCAGCTCCCCGGGACAGGTTAATGAAAAACTGTTTTTT
CASSPGQVNEKLFF
>-|TRBJ2-4|-|TRBV29-1
TGCAGCGCTATTTGGGGGGTAGGCATTCAGTACTTC
CSAIWGVGIQYF
>-|TRBJ2-3|TRBD2|TRBV11-3
TGTGCCAGCAGCCAGGGACTAGCGGGAGAGACAGATACGCAGTATTTT
CASSQGLAGETDTQYF
>once|TRBJ2-1|-|TRBV11-2
TGTGCCAGCAGCTTAGCTCCCACCGGGAATGAGCAGTTCTTC
CASSLAPTGNEQFF
>-|TRBJ2-1|TRBD2|TRBV6-4
TGTGCCAGCAGTGACTCCCCTAGTGGGGGGGTAGTTGTGAATGAGCAGTTCTTC
CASSDSPSGGVVVNEQFF
>-|TRBJ1-4|-|TRBV6-1
TGTGCCAGCAGTGAAGCGAAGGGGTTGGCTAATGAAAAACTGTTTTTT
CASSEAKGLANEKLFF
>-|TRBJ1-1|-|TRBV2
TGTGCCACTCAGTGGCAGGCCGAGACGATTGAAGCTTTCTTT
CATQWQAETIEAFF
>-|TRBJ2-5|-|TRBV2
TGTGCCAGCATAGCGGACTACCAAGAGACCCAGTACTTC
CASIADYQETQYF
>-|TRBJ1-2|TRBD1|TRBV19
TGTGCCAGTAATGAACAGGGGGCGGATGGCTACACCTTC
CASNEQGADGYTF
>-|TRBJ2-3|-|TRBV29-1
TGCAGCGTCCTCTCGGCCCACACAGATACGCAGTATTTT
CSVLSAHTDTQYF
>-|TRBJ2-7|-|TRBV28
TGTGCCAGCAGTTATGGGGGGACCTACGAGCAGTACTTC
CASSYGGTYEQYF
>-|TRBJ2-3|TRBD2|TRBV29-1
TGCAGCGTTGAATCCAGCGGGAGTCGTACAGATACGCAGTATTTT
CSVESSGSRTDTQYF